This TCR beta chain was captured by sequencing in a study of blood T cell repertoires in COVID-19. Study details: Collection of acute and convalescent COVID-19 samples took place in the United States, Italy and Spain. In each case, the material was cDNA or gDNA derived from T cells, B-cell-depleted T cells, or PBMCs.

This clone was counted only a few times. This CDR3 comprises 15 residues. Trimming at V came to 5 bases and at J to 7 bases, leaving 8 bases not matched to a gene. CDR1 and CDR2 from the germline V gene are SGHNT and YYREEE (reference sequence). As originally analysed: For nucleated cells, counts were estimated from reference gene primer amplification. Profiled with immunoSEQ multiplex PCR; TCRdb holds only in-frame clones, not every one. That table gives V, J and clone size, and the DNA gave D and trimming. The sample holds roughly 32,000 clones; 65% to 90% are singletons and the top ten take about 8.6%.

This rearrangement joins TRBV5-4 to TRBJ1-6, with 8 bases lining up with TRBD1. The sample comprised peripheral blood. This TCR came from a man older than 75 with active COVID-19. The CDR3 sequence: CASSTGGDINSPLHF. CDR3 nucleotide sequence: TGTGCCAGCAGTACAGGGGGTGACATCAATTCACCCCTCCACTTT. Full variable domain (rest looked up from reference TRBV5-4 and TRBJ1-6): ETGVTQSPTHLIKTRGQQVTLRCSSQSGHNTVSWYQQALGQGPQFIFQYYREEENGRGNFPPRFSGLQFPNYSSELNVNALELDDSALYLCASSTGGDINSPLHFGNGTRLTVT.